A selection of T cell receptor beta chains follows, all from one sample in a study of molecular identifiers for immune sequencing clone quantification. TCRdb ran MiXCR on the PCR reads and lists one entry per CDR3 protein. Among tens of thousands of distinct CDR3 sequences listed, 15% to 20% were seen once. The sample was naive CD8+ T cells from blood, with Jurkat cell RNA spiked in. The origin of the receptors is a human donor in good health. Some libraries in this study had Jurkat cell RNA spiked in. Both conserved end residues are trimmed from each CDR3. A D gene is named only where the DNA matches it firmly.

d_call,v_call,j_call,cdr3_aa
.,TRBV12-3/TRBV12-4,TRBJ2-1,ASGPTGFVKQF
.,TRBV6-5,TRBJ1-5,ASIPHNGGQPQH
TRBD1,TRBV7-9,TRBJ1-5,ASSSDRLDRGAGPQH
.,TRBV9,TRBJ1-6,ASSAPGTRNSPLH
.,TRBV14,TRBJ2-7,ASSHVGPGDEQY
.,TRBV6-2/TRBV6-3,TRBJ2-1,ASSYVSWAYNEQF
.,TRBV15,TRBJ2-1,ATSRRIGGGNEQF
TRBD2,TRBV30,TRBJ2-1,AWSVLAGNEQF
.,TRBV9,TRBJ2-2,ASSFEGMGGELF
TRBD1,TRBV3-1,TRBJ2-5,ASSPTGGLKETQY
TRBD2,TRBV15,TRBJ2-1,ATSRDGGSNEQF
.,TRBV29-1,TRBJ1-2,SVEEAELGYT
.,TRBV12-5,TRBJ1-1,ASGWFLNEAF
.,TRBV4-1,TRBJ2-2,ASSHPGSPGELF
.,TRBV2,TRBJ1-1,ASSDPVDRASETEAF
.,TRBV11-2,TRBJ2-7,ASSRGPPTYEQY
TRBD2,TRBV27,TRBJ2-1,ASSPSSGSSYNEQF
.,TRBV6-2/TRBV6-3,TRBJ2-3,ASSFRLVGADTQY
.,TRBV6-5,TRBJ1-2,ASSYSPEDYGHT
TRBD1,TRBV30,TRBJ2-1,ACVLRDRVDEQF
.,TRBV29-1,TRBJ1-1,SSARVNTEAF
.,TRBV6-2/TRBV6-3,TRBJ2-5,ASSYFGGRETQY
.,TRBV5-1,TRBJ2-1,ASSWAVGQYNEQF
TRBD1,TRBV7-9,TRBJ1-3,ASPTLEQGARGNTIY
TRBD1,TRBV5-1,TRBJ2-7,ASRSSGQGSYEQY
.,TRBV3-1,TRBJ2-1,ASSQVGRGTNEQF
.,TRBV7-9,TRBJ2-1,ASSNPLAVDYNEQF
.,TRBV20-1,TRBJ2-7,SARSAALPAYEQY
.,TRBV19,TRBJ1-5,ASSIIGTLSNQPQH
.,TRBV6-1,TRBJ2-7,ASSGVGILGDYEQY
.,TRBV27,TRBJ2-5,ASSSIPLSGYQETQY
.,TRBV20-1,TRBJ2-2,SAGKGDTGELF
TRBD2,TRBV4-3,TRBJ2-3,ASSQDRWREGLLDTQY
.,TRBV5-6,TRBJ2-5,ASSFGEAQY
TRBD1,TRBV6-1,TRBJ2-7,ASRAKTQGAYEQY
TRBD1,TRBV7-3,TRBJ1-1,ASSYSRGARVEAF
.,TRBV2,TRBJ2-7,ASSEQPFYEQY
TRBD2,TRBV29-1,TRBJ2-3,SVEGGSGLLTVTLY
.,TRBV14,TRBJ2-5,ASSQTGTALRETQY
TRBD1,TRBV29-1,TRBJ1-1,SVGDRGNTEAF
TRBD1,TRBV5-1,TRBJ2-7,ASSDRQGAIFVYEQY